Listed here is a single TCR beta chain. What it recognizes is unknown. These data originate in a study of PD-1 blockade in classical Hodgkin lymphoma. Study findings and constraints: CD4+ TCR diversity rose significantly by C4D1, and CD8+ TCR diversity did not.

The sample's time point: cycle 4 day 1 (C4D1), after more than five weeks of nivolumab. Relapse was seen in all patients after autologous stem cell transplantation, and brentuximab vedotin exposure was variable. Some clones are missing from TCRdb's copy, which holds only in-frame ones; the method was immunoSEQ multiplex PCR. The sample comprises about 90,000 clones, 83% of which are singletons, and over 15% rests with the top ten. The sample in question was peripheral blood mononuclear cells (PBMCs), obtained before the fourth cycle of nivolumab. The receptor's source is a human donor with classical Hodgkin lymphoma.

The CDR3 DNA reads TGTGCCAGCAGCTGGGGTTGGGGCGATGGCTACACCTTC. Translating it yields CASSWGWGDGYTF. This rearrangement joins TRBV11-1 to TRBJ1-2; weak D call: TRBD1 (5 bases). The CDR3 is 13 amino acids. Trimming removed 4 bases from V and 6 bases from J, with 12 bases in between. CDR1 is SGHAT and CDR2 is FQDESV in the germline V gene (reference sequence).